Each of the 5 T cell receptor beta chains below was sequenced from the same sample in a study of blood T cell repertoires in COVID-19. Repertoires were generated with immunoSEQ multiplex PCR, while TCRdb's copy carries only in-frame clones and drops some. This table has 110,000 to 150,000 clones, over 70% appearing once. Sequenced material: peripheral blood. The source of these receptors is a woman aged 45-65 years with acute or convalescent COVID-19.

The chain joins TRBV24-1 to TRBJ1-1, with unresolved D. This CDR3 is built from 14 residues. Germline CDR1 is KGHDR and CDR2 is SFDVKD. Deletions cut 5 bases from V and 3 bases from J, with 12 bases between. The CDR3 sequence is CATSATDSYTEAFF. The CDR3 DNA follows: TGTGCCACCAGTGCAACGGACTCCTACACTGAAGCTTTCTTT.

The chain carries TRBV5-6 and TRBJ1-1, with no clear D. Trimming stripped 2 bases from V and 0 bases from J, with 5 bases between. The CDR3 has 13 residues. The germline V gene has CDR1 SGHDT and CDR2 YYEEEE. CDR3 amino acids: CASSLPVNTEAFF. CDR3 DNA sequence: TGTGCCAGCAGCTTACCAGTGAACACTGAAGCTTTCTTT.

V and J are TRBV19 and TRBJ2-1; 13 nucleotides align to TRBD2. The CDR3 totals 17 residues. Per germline, CDR1 LNHDA and CDR2 SQIVND (reference sequence). Germline trimming cut 0 bases from V and 6 bases from J; bases unmatched to any gene: 5. CDR3 nucleotide sequence: TGTGCCAGTAGTATAGAGACCGGGACTAGCGGGATCAATGAGCAGTTCTTC. Protein product: CASSIETGTSGINEQFF.

The chain employs TRBV3-1 (or the pseudogene TRBV3-2) and TRBJ2-7; TRBD2 might be the D (7 bases). Germline lookup yields CDR1 LGHDT and CDR2 YNNKEL (reference sequence). CDR3 length equals 18 residues. Trimming removed 0 bases at V and 6 bases at J, with 24 bases between. In DNA, the CDR3 is TGTGCCAGCAGCCAAGATTTAGGTTTTCCCGGGGGGCTTGGCGAGCAGTACTTC. Translating it yields CASSQDLGFPGGLGEQYF.

The rearrangement joins TRBV5-1 to TRBJ1-2; TRBD1 matches 10 bases. This CDR3 has 14 amino acids. Germline values: CDR1 SGHRS, CDR2 YFSETQ. After removal of 2 bases from V and 5 bases from J, the junction contained 3 bases not matched to a gene. CDR3 protein: CASSLGQGVYGYTF. CDR3 bases: TGCGCCAGCAGCTTAGGACAGGGGGTGTATGGCTACACCTTC.